The next 21 T cell receptor beta chains were all read from a single sample in a study of blood T cell repertoires in COVID-19. Libraries were prepared by immunoSEQ multiplex PCR; TCRdb keeps only in-frame clonotypes and omits some of them. The sample shows 110,000 or so clones, over 75% of them seen only once. The sample was peripheral blood. All receptors derive from a man aged 45-65 years with acute or convalescent COVID-19.

The chain employs TRBV14 and TRBJ1-2, with D hard to call. Per germline, CDR1 SGHDN and CDR2 FVKESK. The CDR3 covers 15 residues. Deletions cut 0 bases from V and 8 bases from J, with 16 bases between. CDR3 DNA: TGTGCCAGCAGCCAAGATCTTAGCCTCCGAAGGGGCTACACCTTC. Its protein is CASSQDLSLRRGYTF.

The chain uses TRBV7-2 and TRBJ1-2, with 8 bases lining up with TRBD1. The CDR3 length is 14 residues. The V gene's germline CDR1 is SGHTA and CDR2 FQGNSA. V shed 3 bases and J 13 bases; nucleotides not matched to a gene: 13. In DNA, the CDR3 is TGTGCCAGCAGCTTTACTCGCCAGGGGGCTCAGGTCACCTTC. Protein sequence: CASSFTRQGAQVTF.

This chain connects TRBV24-1 to TRBJ2-3; D gene unclear. This CDR3 comprises 17 residues. Germline V CDR1 and CDR2: KGHDR, SFDVKD. Trimming left V 0 bases short and J 1 base short, with 13 bases between. CDR3 nucleotides: TGTGCCACCAGTGATTTGGAGATGAGGTATGGCACAGATACGCAGTATTTT. The encoded protein is CATSDLEMRYGTDTQYF.

J is TRBJ1-1 and V is TRBV1. TRBV1 is tagged as a pseudogene. This CDR3 region has 13 residues. CDR3 amino acids: CTSSQDPGDGAFF. The DNA of the CDR3 is TGCACCAGCAGCCAAGATCCCGGGGATGGAGCTTTCTTT.

This sequence joins TRBV4-1 and TRBJ1-1; the D gene is possibly TRBD1 (5 bases). This CDR3 has 16 residues. The V end was cut by 0 bases, the J end by 0 bases, with 11 bases between. Germline V gene sequence: CDR1 MGHRA, CDR2 YSYEKL. CDR3 DNA sequence: TGCGCCAGCAGCCAAGATAGAGGACAAATGAACACTGAAGCTTTCTTT. Translation: CASSQDRGQMNTEAFF.

This clone has just one count. This chain uses TRBV28 with TRBJ1-2; 7 bases match TRBD1. The CDR3 runs to 16 residues. The junction had 12 bases not matched to a gene; V was cut back by 2 bases and J by 6 bases. CDR1 is MDHEN and CDR2 is SYDVKM in the germline V gene. Here the CDR3 DNA reads TGTGCCAGCAGTTTAGGGCCGGGACAGAGTTCCGATGGCTACACCTTC. Its translation: CASSLGPGQSSDGYTF.

The genes are TRBV30 and TRBJ2-7, with TRBD2 identical over 11 bases. The V gene end was trimmed by 4 bases and the J gene end by 7 bases; junction bases not matched to a gene: 12. The V gene's germline CDR1 is GTSNPN and CDR2 SVGIG (reference sequence). CDR3 length: 15 amino acids. This chain's CDR3 is CAWTQTSGGPGEQYF. DNA of the CDR3: TGTGCCTGGACCCAAACTAGCGGGGGCCCGGGGGAGCAGTACTTC.

The rearrangement joins TRBV5-1 to TRBJ1-2, with unresolved D. V was shortened by 4 bases and J by 3 bases, with 13 bases between the two germline ends. The germline CDR1 and CDR2 sequences are SGHRS and YFSETQ. CDR3 length equals 14 residues. As DNA, the CDR3 is TGCGCCAGCAGCGAGGCGGAGGTTTACTATGGCTACACCTTC. This gives the protein CASSEAEVYYGYTF.

CDR3 in DNA: TGTGCCAGCAGTGAAAGTGGCCGTCCCGGGGAGCTGTTTTTT. Its protein is CASSESGRPGELFF. The chain has TRBV25-1 and TRBJ2-2; D is unclear. The germline V gene has CDR1 MGHDK and CDR2 SYGVNS. The CDR3 length is 14 residues. V lost 2 bases, J lost 6 bases, and 10 bases lay in between.

This chain links TRBV9 with TRBJ1-1; no firm D call. Germline CDR1 reads SGDLS; CDR2 reads YYNGEE. This CDR3 has 15 residues. Deletions cut 0 bases from V and 2 bases from J, with 11 bases between. CDR3 sequence (DNA): TGTGCCAGCAGCGTAGGGACGACTAGCAACACTGAAGCTTTCTTT. Protein sequence: CASSVGTTSNTEAFF.

V gene TRBV5-1 combines with J gene TRBJ2-1; 8 bases match TRBD1. This CDR3 has 16 residues. The V and J ends lost 3 bases and 0 bases, in that order; junction bases with no gene match: 5. Germline V lookup: CDR1 SGHRS, CDR2 YFSETQ. The CDR3 is CASSSTGVRSYNEQFF. As DNA, the CDR3 is TGCGCCAGCAGCTCGACAGGGGTGCGCTCCTACAATGAGCAGTTCTTC.

The chain uses TRBV9 and TRBJ1-1, with D perhaps matching TRBD1 (6 bases). The length of the CDR3 is 13 residues. Looked up from germline, CDR1 is SGDLS and CDR2 is YYNGEE. V was pared by 4 bases and J by 7 bases, with 14 bases between. CDR3 in DNA: TGTGCCAGCAGCAGAGGGGGACGCGGTGAAGCTTTCTTT. It codes for CASSRGGRGEAFF. Supplemented by reference TRBV9 and TRBJ1-1, the full variable domain reads DSGVTQTPKHLITATGQRVTLRCSPRSGDLSVYWYQQSLDQGLQFLIQYYNGEERAKGNILERFSAQQFPDLHSELNLSSLELGDSALYFCASSRGGRGEAFFGQGTRLTVV.

V and J are TRBV4-1 and TRBJ1-2; possibly TRBD1 for D (5 bases). The CDR3 sequence is 14 residues long. Trimming cost V 0 bases and J 6 bases, with 11 bases left between them. Germline loops: CDR1 MGHRA, CDR2 YSYEKL. The CDR3 region is CASSQDDSGHGYTF. The CDR3 DNA reads as TGCGCCAGCAGCCAAGATGACAGTGGCCATGGCTACACCTTC.

V gene TRBV9 combines with J gene TRBJ2-2, with D possibly TRBD1 on 5 matching bases. The V end was cut by 0 bases, the J end by 1 base, with 7 bases between. The CDR3 sequence is 15 residues long. The germline V gene encodes CDR1 SGDLS and CDR2 YYNGEE. The CDR3 region has the DNA TGTGCCAGCAGCGTAGTAACAGGGAACACCGGGGAGCTGTTTTTT. Translating gives CASSVVTGNTGELFF.

The V gene is TRBV6-5, the J gene TRBJ1-2, with 7 nucleotides matching TRBD1. The CDR3 length is 15 residues. The J segment lost 2 bases and the V segment lost 2 bases, leaving 5 bases of the junction unmatched. CDR1 is MNHEY and CDR2 is SVGAGI in the germline V gene. CDR3 protein: CASSYHRGPNYGYTF. DNA for the CDR3: TGTGCCAGCAGTTACCACAGGGGCCCAAACTATGGCTACACCTTC.

The V gene is TRBV11-2, the J gene TRBJ1-2; the match to TRBD1 covers 11 bases. The CDR3 spans 14 residues. V shed 5 bases, J shed 7 bases, and the junction held 6 bases outside the gene matches. The germline V gene encodes CDR1 SGHAT and CDR2 FQNNGV. CDR3 sequence: CASSQGQGAVGYTF. CDR3 nucleotide sequence: TGTGCCAGCAGCCAAGGACAGGGGGCGGTTGGCTACACCTTC.

This rearrangement joins TRBV6-1 to TRBJ2-7; a weak D match, TRBD2 (7 bases). V dropped 0 bases and J dropped 3 bases, with 24 bases sitting between them. CDR3 length equals 19 residues. Germline loops: CDR1 MNHNS, CDR2 SASEGT. The CDR3 region is CASSEAGGGKGTDDYEQYF. DNA of the CDR3: TGTGCCAGCAGTGAAGCGGGGGGGGGCAAGGGCACGGACGACTACGAGCAGTACTTC.

This clone was seen a single time. The same CDR3 can be traced to other DNA sequences in this sample. The chain joins TRBV6-5 to TRBJ1-1, with D hard to call. Trimming took 0 bases from V and 1 from J, leaving 9 bases between them. Germline V gene sequence: CDR1 MNHEY, CDR2 SVGAGI. The CDR3 is 15 residues long. DNA of the CDR3: TGTGCCAGCAGTTACTCTGCCAGAGGGAACACTGAAGCTTTCTTT. Translation gives CASSYSARGNTEAFF.

The chain carries TRBV10-1 and TRBJ2-1; 9 bases match TRBD2. The germline V gene has CDR1 WNHNN and CDR2 SYGVQD (reference sequence). The CDR3 has 17 amino acids. Trimming at V came to 8 bases and at J to 4 bases, leaving 15 bases not matched to a gene. The CDR3 DNA reads as TGCGCCAGCTCCGAGCTAGGTGCGGGGGGGTCTTACAATGAGCAGTTCTTC. Translation: CASSELGAGGSYNEQFF.

The chain joins TRBV6-5 to TRBJ1-2, with 8 bases matching TRBD1. Germline values: CDR1 MNHEY, CDR2 SVGAGI. CDR3 size: 14 residues. V dropped 6 bases and J dropped 7; count of bases not matched to a gene: 10. The CDR3 region is CASSISDRGPGYTF. The CDR3 DNA follows: TGTGCCAGCAGCATAAGCGACAGGGGCCCTGGCTACACCTTC.

The chain links TRBV5-6 to TRBJ2-7; the match to TRBD1 covers 9 bases. The CDR3 covers 14 residues. Germline V gene lookup returns CDR1 SGHDT and CDR2 YYEEEE. Germline trimming cut 5 bases from V and 3 bases from J; bases unmatched to any gene: 6. The DNA of the CDR3 is TGTGCCAGCAGGCCCGGGACAGGGAACTACGAGCAGTACTTC. Translating it yields CASRPGTGNYEQYF.